This T cell receptor (beta chain) was profiled in a study of T-cell reconstitution after alpha-beta-depleted transplantation in children (dated by TCRdb to 2015 to 2016). In terms of the full investigation: Using TCR repertoire profiling, the study quantitatively followed how T-cell immune reconstitution unfolded in children after TCRalphabeta/CD19-depleted allogeneic hematopoietic cell transplantation. General findings and caveats noted by the study authors: The apparently early recovery of alphabetaT-cell counts about two months after transplant reportedly depended on only several hundred rapidly expanded clones that came from non-depleted graft cells. Hyperexpanded clone frequencies declined over subsequent months; after one year, T-cell counts and TCRbeta diversity were mostly attributed to newly produced T cells. In some patients, high TCRbeta diversity at day 60 was attributed to recipient T cells and intrathymic progenitors that had survived conditioning.

What the treatment or condition label conveys for this sample: allogeneic hematopoietic cell transplantation with graft depleted of TCRalphabeta T cells and CD19 B cells. The transplant recipients were children given TCRalphabeta/CD19-depleted allogeneic hematopoietic cell grafts. This clonotype turned up a few times. Its antigen is currently not known. Base qualities are not at hand, and no much larger clone is one base apart. The germline V gene gives CDR1 as SGHTA and CDR2 as FQGNSA. From V the trimming removes 4 bases and from J it removes 8 bases, while the gene matches leave 5 bases of the junction unaccounted for. The CDR3 goes from the cysteine to the phenylalanine over 15 residues. Only the CDR3 part of the read is kept: 45 bases, read in frame from the first base. The library was obtained by PCR. The sequencing machine was an Illumina HiSeq 2500. TCR library preparation used molecular barcoding, with unique molecular identifiers applied to normalize quantification of the TCRbeta repertoire. The public reads were quality trimmed at Q25 with fastp and then assembled into clones with MiXCR by TCRdb, keeping productive beta chains. Each CDR3 protein appears once, grouped with its most common genes and DNA. The sample records fewer than 750,000 distinct CDR3 sequences, 25% to 30% of which are singletons. Together, the top ten hold around a third of the sample.

Material: PBMCs, obtained before TCRalphabeta/CD19-depleted stem cell transplant. In this chain, TRBV7-2 is recombined with TRBJ2-1; the central 13 bases match TRBD2. This TCR was sampled from a boy younger than two with Wiskott-Aldrich syndrome, due to receive a stem cell transplant. The CDR3 amino acid sequence is: CASSSRTSGSYEQFF. The DNA sequence follows: TGTGCCAGCAGCTCGAGGACTAGCGGGAGCTATGAGCAGTTCTTC.